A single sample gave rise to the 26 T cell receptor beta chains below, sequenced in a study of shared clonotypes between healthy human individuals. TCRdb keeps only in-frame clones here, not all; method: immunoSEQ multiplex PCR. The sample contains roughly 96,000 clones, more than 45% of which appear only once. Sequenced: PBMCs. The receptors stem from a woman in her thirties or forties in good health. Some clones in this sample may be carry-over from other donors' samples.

CDR3 DNA: TGTGCCAGCAGCTTAGGATCAGGGGATAATTCACCCCTCCACTTT. Encoded protein: CASSLGSGDNSPLHF. V and J are TRBV7-9 and TRBJ1-6; D is perhaps TRBD1 (6 bases). CDR3 length: 15 amino acids. Trimming stripped 1 base from V and 5 bases from J, with 9 bases between. Per the germline V gene, CDR1 is SEHNR and CDR2 is FQNEAQ (reference sequence).

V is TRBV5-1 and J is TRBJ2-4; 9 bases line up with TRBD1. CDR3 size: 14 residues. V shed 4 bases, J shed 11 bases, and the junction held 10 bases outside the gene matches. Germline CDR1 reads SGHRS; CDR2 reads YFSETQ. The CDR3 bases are TGCGCCAGCAGCCCCGGGACAGGGAGAACTGTTCAGTACTTC. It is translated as CASSPGTGRTVQYF.

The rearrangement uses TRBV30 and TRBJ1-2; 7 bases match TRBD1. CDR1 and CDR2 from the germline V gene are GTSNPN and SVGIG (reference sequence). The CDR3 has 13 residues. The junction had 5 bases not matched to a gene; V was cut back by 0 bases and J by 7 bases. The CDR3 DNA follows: TGTGCCTGGAGTGTCACAGGGGAGGGTGGCTACACCTTC. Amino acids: CAWSVTGEGGYTF.

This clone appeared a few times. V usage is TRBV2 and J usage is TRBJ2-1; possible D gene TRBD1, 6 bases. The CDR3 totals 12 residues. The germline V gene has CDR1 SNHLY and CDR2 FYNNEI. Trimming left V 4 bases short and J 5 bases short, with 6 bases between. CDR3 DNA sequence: TGTGCCAGCAGTGGGGACAACAATGAGCAGTTCTTC. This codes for CASSGDNNEQFF.

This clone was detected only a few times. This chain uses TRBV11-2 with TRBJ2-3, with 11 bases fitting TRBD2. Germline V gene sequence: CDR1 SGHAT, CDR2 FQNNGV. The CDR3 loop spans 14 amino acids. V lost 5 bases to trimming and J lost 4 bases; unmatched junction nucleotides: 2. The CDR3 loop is CASSPGLAADTQYF. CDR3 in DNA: TGTGCCAGCAGCCCGGGACTAGCGGCAGATACGCAGTATTTT.

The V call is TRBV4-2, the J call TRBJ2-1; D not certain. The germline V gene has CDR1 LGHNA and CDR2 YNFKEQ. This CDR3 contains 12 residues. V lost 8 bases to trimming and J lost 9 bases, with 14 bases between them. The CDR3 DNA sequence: TGTGCCAGCGGCACCCGGTCTGGTGAGCAGTTCTTC. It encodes CASGTRSGEQFF.

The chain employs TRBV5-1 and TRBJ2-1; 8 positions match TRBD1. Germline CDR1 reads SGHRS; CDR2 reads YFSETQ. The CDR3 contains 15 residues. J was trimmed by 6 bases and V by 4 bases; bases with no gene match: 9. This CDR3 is CASSARQGRSNEQFF. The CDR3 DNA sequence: TGCGCCAGCAGCGCCCGACAGGGGCGATCCAATGAGCAGTTCTTC. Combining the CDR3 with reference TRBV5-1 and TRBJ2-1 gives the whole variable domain KAGVTQTPRYLIKTRGQQVTLSCSPISGHRSVSWYQQTPGQGLQFLFEYFSETQRNKGNFPGRFSGRQFSNSRSEMNVSTLELGDSALYLCASSARQGRSNEQFFGPGTRLTVL.

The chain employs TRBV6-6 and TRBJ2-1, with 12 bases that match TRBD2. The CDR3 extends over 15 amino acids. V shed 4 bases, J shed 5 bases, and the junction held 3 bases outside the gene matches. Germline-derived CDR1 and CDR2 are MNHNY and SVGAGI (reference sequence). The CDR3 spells CASSSLAGGDNEQFF. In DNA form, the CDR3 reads TGTGCCAGCAGTTCCCTAGCGGGAGGGGACAATGAGCAGTTCTTC.

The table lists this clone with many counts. CDR3 residues: CASSVSGTKGVDEQYF. DNA for the CDR3: TGTGCCAGCTCAGTATCCGGGACAAAAGGGGTGGACGAGCAGTACTTC. The chain couples TRBV18 to TRBJ2-7, with D possibly TRBD1 on 6 matching bases. Germline-derived CDR1 and CDR2 are KGHSH and LQKENI. The CDR3 has 16 amino acids. Between the trimmed V and J ends, which lost 5 bases and 5 bases, there was a span of 22 bases.

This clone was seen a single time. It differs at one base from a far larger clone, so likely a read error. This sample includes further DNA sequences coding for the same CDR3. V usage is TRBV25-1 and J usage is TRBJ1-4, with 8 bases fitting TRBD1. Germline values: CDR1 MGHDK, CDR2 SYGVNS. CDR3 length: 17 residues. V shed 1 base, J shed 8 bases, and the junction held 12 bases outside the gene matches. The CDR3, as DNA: TGTGCCAGCAGTGAATCGGTTATCGGGCACAGGGGGGAAAAACTGTTTTTT. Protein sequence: CASSESVIGHRGEKLFF.

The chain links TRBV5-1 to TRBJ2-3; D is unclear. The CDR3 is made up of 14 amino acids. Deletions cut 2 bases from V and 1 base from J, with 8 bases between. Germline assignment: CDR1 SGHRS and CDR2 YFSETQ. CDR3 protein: CASSFRVGTDTQYF. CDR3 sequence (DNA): TGCGCCAGCAGCTTCCGGGTCGGCACAGATACGCAGTATTTT.

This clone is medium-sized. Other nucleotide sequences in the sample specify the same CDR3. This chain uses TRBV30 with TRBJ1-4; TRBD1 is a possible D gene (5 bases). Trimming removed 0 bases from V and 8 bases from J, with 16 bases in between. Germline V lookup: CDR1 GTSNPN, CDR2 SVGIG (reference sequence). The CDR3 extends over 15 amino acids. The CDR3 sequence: CAWSVLRARGEKLFF. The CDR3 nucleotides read TGTGCCTGGAGTGTACTCAGGGCGAGGGGCGAAAAACTGTTTTTT.

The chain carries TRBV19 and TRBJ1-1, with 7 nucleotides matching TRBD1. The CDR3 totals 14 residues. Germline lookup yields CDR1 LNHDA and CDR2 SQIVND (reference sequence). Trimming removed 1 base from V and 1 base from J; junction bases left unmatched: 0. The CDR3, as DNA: TGTGCCAGTAGTATAGGACAGGGGAACACTGAAGCTTTCTTT. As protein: CASSIGQGNTEAFF.

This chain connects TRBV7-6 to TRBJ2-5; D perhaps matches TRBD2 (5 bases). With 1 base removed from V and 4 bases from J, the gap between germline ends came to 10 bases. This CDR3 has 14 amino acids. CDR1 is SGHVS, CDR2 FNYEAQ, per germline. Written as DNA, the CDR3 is TGTGCCAGCAGCTTAGGGAGGCGCGCAGAGACCCAGTACTTC. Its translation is CASSLGRRAETQYF. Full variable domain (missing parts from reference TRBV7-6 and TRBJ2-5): GAGVSQSPRYKVTKRGQDVALRCDPISGHVSLYWYRQALGQGPEFLTYFNYEAQQDKSGLPNDRFSAERPEGSISTLTIQRTEQRDSAMYRCASSLGRRAETQYFGPGTRLLVL.

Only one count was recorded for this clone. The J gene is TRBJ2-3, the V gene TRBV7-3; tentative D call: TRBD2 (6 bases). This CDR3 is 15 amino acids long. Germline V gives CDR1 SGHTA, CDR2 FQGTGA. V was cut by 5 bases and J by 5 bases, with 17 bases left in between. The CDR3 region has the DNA TGTGCCAGCAGCCCGCGGGCGGGGACTGGAGATACGCAGTATTTT. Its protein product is CASSPRAGTGDTQYF. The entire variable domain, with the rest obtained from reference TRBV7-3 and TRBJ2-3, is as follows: GAGVSQTPSNKVTEKGKYVELRCDPISGHTALYWYRQSLGQGPEFLIYFQGTGAADDSGLPNDRFFAVRPEGSVSTLKIQRTERGDSAVYLCASSPRAGTGDTQYFGPGTRLTVL.

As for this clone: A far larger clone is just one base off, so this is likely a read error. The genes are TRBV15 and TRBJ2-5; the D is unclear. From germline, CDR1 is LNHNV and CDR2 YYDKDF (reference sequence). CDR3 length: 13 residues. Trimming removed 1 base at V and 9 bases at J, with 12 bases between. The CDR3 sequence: CATSRARSEAQYF. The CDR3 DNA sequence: TGTGCCACCAGCAGAGCCAGAAGCGAGGCCCAGTACTTC.

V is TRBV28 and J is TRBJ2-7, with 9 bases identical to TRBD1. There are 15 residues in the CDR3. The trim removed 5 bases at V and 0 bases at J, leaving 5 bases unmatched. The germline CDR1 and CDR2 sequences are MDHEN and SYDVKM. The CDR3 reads CASSDDRGSSYEQYF. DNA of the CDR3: TGTGCCAGCAGTGACGACAGGGGGAGCTCCTACGAGCAGTACTTC.

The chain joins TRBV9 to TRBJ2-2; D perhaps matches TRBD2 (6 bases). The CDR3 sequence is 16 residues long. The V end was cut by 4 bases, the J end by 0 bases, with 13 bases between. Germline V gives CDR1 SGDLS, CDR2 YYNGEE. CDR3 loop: CASSPGGATNTGELFF. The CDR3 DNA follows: TGTGCCAGCAGCCCCGGCGGGGCGACGAACACCGGGGAGCTGTTTTTT.

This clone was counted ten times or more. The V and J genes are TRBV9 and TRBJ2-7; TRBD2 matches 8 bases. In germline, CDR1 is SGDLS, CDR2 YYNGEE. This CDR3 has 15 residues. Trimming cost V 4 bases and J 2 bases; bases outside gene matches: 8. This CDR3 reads CASSFGLAEPYEQYF. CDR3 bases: TGTGCCAGCAGCTTCGGACTAGCCGAGCCCTACGAGCAGTACTTC. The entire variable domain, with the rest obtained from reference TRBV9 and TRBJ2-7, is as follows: DSGVTQTPKHLITATGQRVTLRCSPRSGDLSVYWYQQSLDQGLQFLIQYYNGEERAKGNILERFSAQQFPDLHSELNLSSLELGDSALYFCASSFGLAEPYEQYFGPGTRLTVT.

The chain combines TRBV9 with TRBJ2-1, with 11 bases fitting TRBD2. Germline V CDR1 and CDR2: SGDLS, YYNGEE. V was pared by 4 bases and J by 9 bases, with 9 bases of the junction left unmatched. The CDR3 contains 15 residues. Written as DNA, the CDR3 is TGTGCCAGCAGCCCCCAGGGACTAGCGGCCGTTGAGCAGTTCTTC. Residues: CASSPQGLAAVEQFF.

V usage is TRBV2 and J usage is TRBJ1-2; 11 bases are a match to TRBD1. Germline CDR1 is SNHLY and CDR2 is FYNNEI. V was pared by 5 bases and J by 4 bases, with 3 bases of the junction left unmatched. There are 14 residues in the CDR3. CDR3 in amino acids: CASSLDRGPYGYTF. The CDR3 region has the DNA TGTGCCAGCAGTTTGGACAGGGGGCCCTATGGCTACACCTTC.

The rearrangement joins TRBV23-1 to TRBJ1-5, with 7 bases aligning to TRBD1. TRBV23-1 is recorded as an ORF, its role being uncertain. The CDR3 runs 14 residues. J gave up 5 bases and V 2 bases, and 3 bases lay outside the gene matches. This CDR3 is CASSQNRGDQPQHF. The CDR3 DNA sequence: TGCGCCAGCAGTCAAAACAGGGGAGATCAGCCCCAGCATTTT.

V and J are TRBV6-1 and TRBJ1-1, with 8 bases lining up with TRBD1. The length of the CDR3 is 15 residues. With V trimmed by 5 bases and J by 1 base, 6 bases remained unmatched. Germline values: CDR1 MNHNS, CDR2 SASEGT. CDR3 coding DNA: TGTGCCAGCAGTTCTACAGGGGGGGGGAACACTGAAGCTTTCTTT. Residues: CASSSTGGGNTEAFF.

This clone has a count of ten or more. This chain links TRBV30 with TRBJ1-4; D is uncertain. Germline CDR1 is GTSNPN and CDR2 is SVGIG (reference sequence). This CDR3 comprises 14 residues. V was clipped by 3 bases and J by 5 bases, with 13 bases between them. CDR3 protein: CAWSADVGNEKLFF. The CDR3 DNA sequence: TGTGCCTGGAGCGCCGACGTGGGGAATGAAAAACTGTTTTTT.

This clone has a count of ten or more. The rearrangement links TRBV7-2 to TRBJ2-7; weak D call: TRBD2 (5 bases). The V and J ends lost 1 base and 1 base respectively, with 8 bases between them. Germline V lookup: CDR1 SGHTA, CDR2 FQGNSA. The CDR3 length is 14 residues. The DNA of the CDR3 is TGTGCCAGCAGCTTAGACGGGAAATCCTACGAGCAGTACTTC. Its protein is CASSLDGKSYEQYF.

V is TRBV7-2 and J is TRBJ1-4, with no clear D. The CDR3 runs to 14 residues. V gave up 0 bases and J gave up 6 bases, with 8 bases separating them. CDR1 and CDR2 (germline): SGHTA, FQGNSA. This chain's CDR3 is CASSLAWQDEKLFF. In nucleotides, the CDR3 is TGTGCCAGCAGCTTAGCTTGGCAGGATGAAAAACTGTTTTTT.